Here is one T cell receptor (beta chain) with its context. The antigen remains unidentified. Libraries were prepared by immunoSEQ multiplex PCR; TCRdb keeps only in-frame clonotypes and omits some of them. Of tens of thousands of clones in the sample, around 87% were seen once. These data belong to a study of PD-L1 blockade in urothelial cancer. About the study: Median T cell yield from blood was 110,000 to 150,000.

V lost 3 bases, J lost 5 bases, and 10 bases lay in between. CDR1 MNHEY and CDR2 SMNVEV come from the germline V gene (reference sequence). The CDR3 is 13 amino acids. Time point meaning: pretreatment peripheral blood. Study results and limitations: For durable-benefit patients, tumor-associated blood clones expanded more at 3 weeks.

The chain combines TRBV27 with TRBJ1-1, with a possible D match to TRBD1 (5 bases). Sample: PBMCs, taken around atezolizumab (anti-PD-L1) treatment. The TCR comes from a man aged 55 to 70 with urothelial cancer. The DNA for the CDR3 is TGTGCCAGCAGTTTCGGGGGAAGGACTGAAGCTTTCTTT. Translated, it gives CASSFGGRTEAFF.